This TCR beta chain stems from a study of shared clonotypes between healthy human individuals. Points from the study as a whole: Between a handful of donors, naive CD4 clonotypes were shared at a level of approximately 5%.

V was cut by 1 base and J by 3 bases, with 11 bases left in between. This CDR3 has 15 amino acids. Looked up from germline, CDR1 is SNHLY and CDR2 is FYNNEI. Profiling relied on immunoSEQ multiplex PCR, and the TCRdb table lists in-frame clones only, not all of them. Found here are some 2,400,000 clones, 90% to 97% of them singletons; the top ten hold about 0.13%. Donors were healthy HIV-negative adults without recent acute infections or vaccinations. Turning to this clone: Its target is unknown.

Sequencing was done on a sample of naive CD4+ T cells sorted from blood. Subset of the sample: CD45RA+ positively selected. The source is a young man in good health. The rearrangement joins TRBV2 to TRBJ2-3, with a possible D match to TRBD2 (5 bases). The DNA for the CDR3 is TGTGCCAGCAGTGAAGGACGGGGTTGGACAGATACGCAGTATTTT. Translating gives CASSEGRGWTDTQYF.